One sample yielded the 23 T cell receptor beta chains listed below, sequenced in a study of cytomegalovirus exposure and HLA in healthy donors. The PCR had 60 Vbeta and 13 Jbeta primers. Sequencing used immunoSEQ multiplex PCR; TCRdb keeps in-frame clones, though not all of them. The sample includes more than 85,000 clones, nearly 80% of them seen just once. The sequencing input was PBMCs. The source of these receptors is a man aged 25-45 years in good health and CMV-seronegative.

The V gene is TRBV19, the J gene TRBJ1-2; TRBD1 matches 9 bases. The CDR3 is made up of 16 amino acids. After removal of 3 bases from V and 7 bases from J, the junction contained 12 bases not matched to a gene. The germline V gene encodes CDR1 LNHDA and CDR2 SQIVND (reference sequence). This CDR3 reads CASSITGGGLSLGYTF. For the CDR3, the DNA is TGTGCCAGTAGTATTACAGGGGGCGGTCTTTCACTTGGCTACACCTTC. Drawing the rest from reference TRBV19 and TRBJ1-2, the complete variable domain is DGGITQSPKYLFRKEGQNVTLSCEQNLNHDAMYWYRQDPGQGLRLIYYSQIVNDFQKGDIAEGYSVSREKKESFPLTVTSAQKNPTAFYLCASSITGGGLSLGYTFGSGTRLTVV.

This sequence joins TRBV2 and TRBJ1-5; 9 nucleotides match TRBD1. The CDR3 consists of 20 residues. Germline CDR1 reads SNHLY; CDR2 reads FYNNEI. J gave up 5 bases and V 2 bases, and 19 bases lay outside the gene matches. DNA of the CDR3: TGTGCCAGCAGTGAATTGGGGACAGGGTGGACTATAGGGAGGTATCAGCCCCAGCATTTT. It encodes CASSELGTGWTIGRYQPQHF.

CDR3 region: CASSISGRNSYNEQFF. Here the CDR3 DNA reads TGTGCCAGTAGTATTAGCGGGAGAAACTCCTACAATGAGCAGTTCTTC. The chain employs TRBV19 and TRBJ2-1, with 9 bases matching TRBD2. There are 16 residues in the CDR3. The trim removed 3 bases at V and 0 bases at J, leaving 3 bases unmatched. Germline CDR1 LNHDA, CDR2 SQIVND (reference sequence).

The CDR3 spells CAISVSGTGSPLHF. DNA for the CDR3: TGTGCCATCAGTGTTTCTGGGACAGGGTCACCCCTCCACTTT. The J gene is TRBJ1-6, the V gene TRBV10-3, with TRBD1 identical over 9 bases. This CDR3 has 14 amino acids. Germline CDR1 reads ENHRY; CDR2 reads SYGVKD. V lost 4 bases, J lost 10 bases, and 5 bases stayed unmatched.

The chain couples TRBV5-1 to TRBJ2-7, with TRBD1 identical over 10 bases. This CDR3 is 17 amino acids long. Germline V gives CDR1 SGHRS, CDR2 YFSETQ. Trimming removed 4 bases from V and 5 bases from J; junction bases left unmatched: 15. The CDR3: CASSLTIFRDRGHEQYF. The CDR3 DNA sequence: TGCGCCAGCAGCCTGACAATTTTCAGGGACAGGGGCCACGAGCAGTACTTC.

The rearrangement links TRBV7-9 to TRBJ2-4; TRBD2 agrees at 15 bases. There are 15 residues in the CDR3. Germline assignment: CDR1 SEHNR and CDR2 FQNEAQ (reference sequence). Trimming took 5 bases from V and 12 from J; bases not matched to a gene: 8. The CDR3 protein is CASSLGTSGGQGQYF. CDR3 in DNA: TGTGCCAGCAGCCTCGGGACTAGCGGGGGGCAGGGTCAGTACTTC.

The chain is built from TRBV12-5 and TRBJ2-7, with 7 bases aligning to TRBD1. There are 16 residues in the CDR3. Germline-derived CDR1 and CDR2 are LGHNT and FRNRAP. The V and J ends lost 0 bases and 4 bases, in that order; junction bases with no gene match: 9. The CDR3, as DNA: TGTGCTAGTGGTTTGGTAGGGGACAGCACCCCTTACGAGCAGTACTTC. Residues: CASGLVGDSTPYEQYF.

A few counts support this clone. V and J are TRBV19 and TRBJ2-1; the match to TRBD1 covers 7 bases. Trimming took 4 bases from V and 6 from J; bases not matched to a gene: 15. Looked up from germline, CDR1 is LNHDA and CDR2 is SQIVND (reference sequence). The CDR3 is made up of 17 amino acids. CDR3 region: CASSSITRTGPGNEQFF. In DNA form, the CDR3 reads TGTGCCAGTAGTAGCATAACTAGGACAGGACCGGGCAATGAGCAGTTCTTC.

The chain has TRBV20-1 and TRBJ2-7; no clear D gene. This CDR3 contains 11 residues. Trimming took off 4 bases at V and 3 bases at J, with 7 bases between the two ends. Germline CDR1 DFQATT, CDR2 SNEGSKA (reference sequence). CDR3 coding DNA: TGCAGTGCTAAGAGGAACTACGAGCAGTACTTC. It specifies CSAKRNYEQYF.

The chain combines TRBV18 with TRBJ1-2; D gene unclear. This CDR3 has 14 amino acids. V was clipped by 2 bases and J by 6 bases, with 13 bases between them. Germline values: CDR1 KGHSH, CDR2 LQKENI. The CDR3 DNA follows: TGTGCCAGCTCACCAAATACCGGGGAAAATGGCTACACCTTC. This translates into CASSPNTGENGYTF. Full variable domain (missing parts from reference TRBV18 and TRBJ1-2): NAGVMQNPRHLVRRRGQEARLRCSPMKGHSHVYWYRQLPEEGLKFMVYLQKENIIDESGMPKERFSAEFPKEGPSILRIQQVVRGDSAAYFCASSPNTGENGYTFGSGTRLTVV.

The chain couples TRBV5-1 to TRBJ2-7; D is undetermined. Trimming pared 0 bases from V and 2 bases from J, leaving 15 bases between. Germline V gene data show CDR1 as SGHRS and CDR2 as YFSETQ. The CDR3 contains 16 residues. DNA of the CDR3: TGCGCCAGCAGCTTGGTTTCAGACATAGACCCCTACGAGCAGTACTTC. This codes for CASSLVSDIDPYEQYF.

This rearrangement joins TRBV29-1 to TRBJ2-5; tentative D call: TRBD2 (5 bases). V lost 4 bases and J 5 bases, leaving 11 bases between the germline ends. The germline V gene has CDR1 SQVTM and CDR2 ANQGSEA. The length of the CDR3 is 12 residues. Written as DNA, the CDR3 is TGCAGCGTTGCTGGGGAGTGGGAGACCCAGTACTTC. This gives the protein CSVAGEWETQYF.

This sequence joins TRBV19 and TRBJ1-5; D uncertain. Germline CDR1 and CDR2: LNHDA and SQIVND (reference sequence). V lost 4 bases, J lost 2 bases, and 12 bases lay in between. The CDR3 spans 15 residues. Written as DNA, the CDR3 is TGTGCCAGTAGTAGCTACTGGGGAGGCAATCAGCCCCAGCATTTT. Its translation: CASSSYWGGNQPQHF. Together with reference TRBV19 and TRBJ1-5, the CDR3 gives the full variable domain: DGGITQSPKYLFRKEGQNVTLSCEQNLNHDAMYWYRQDPGQGLRLIYYSQIVNDFQKGDIAEGYSVSREKKESFPLTVTSAQKNPTAFYLCASSSYWGGNQPQHFGDGTRLSIL.

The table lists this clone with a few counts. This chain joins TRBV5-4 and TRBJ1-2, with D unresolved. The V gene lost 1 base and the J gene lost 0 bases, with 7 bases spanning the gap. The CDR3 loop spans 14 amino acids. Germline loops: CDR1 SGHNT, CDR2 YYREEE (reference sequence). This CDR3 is CASSLIQANYGYTF. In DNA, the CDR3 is TGTGCCAGCAGCTTGATTCAGGCTAACTATGGCTACACCTTC.

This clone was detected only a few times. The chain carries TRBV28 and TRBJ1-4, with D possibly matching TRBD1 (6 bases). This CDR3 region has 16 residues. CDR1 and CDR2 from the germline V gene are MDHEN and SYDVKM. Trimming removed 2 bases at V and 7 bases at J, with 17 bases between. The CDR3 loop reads CASSLPGDPSSEKLFF. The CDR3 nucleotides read TGTGCCAGCAGTTTACCAGGGGACCCAAGTAGTGAAAAACTGTTTTTT.

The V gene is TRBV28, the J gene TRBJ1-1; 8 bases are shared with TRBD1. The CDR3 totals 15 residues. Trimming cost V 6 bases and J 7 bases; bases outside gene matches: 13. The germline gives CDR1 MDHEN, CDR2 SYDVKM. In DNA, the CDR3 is TGTGCCAGCAGCCCGGTCTCAGGACAGGGAAGTGAAGCTTTCTTT. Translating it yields CASSPVSGQGSEAFF. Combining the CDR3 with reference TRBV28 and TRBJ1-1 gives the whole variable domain DVKVTQSSRYLVKRTGEKVFLECVQDMDHENMFWYRQDPGLGLRLIYFSYDVKMKEKGDIPEGYSVSREKKERFSLILESASTNQTSMYLCASSPVSGQGSEAFFGQGTRLTVV.

This chain's CDR3 is CASSLGQGGRETQYF. CDR3 nucleotide sequence: TGCGCCAGCAGCTTAGGACAGGGGGGGAGAGAGACCCAGTACTTC. The chain couples TRBV5-1 to TRBJ2-5, with 10 nucleotides matching TRBD1. Germline V gene sequence: CDR1 SGHRS, CDR2 YFSETQ. V shed 2 bases and J 4 bases; nucleotides not matched to a gene: 5. The CDR3 has 15 amino acids. Based on the CDR3 plus reference TRBV5-1 and TRBJ2-5, the full variable domain is KAGVTQTPRYLIKTRGQQVTLSCSPISGHRSVSWYQQTPGQGLQFLFEYFSETQRNKGNFPGRFSGRQFSNSRSEMNVSTLELGDSALYLCASSLGQGGRETQYFGPGTRLLVL.

The CDR3, as DNA: TGCGCCAGCAGCCAAGCGTTCCAGCGGGGTACTTACACAGATACGCAGTATTTT. Its translation: CASSQAFQRGTYTDTQYF. The chain combines TRBV4-3 with TRBJ2-3; TRBD2 matches at 7 bases. The CDR3 is made up of 18 amino acids. Losses at the gene ends were 1 base for V and 2 bases for J; bases not matched to a gene: 12. Germline lookup yields CDR1 LGHNA and CDR2 YSLEER.

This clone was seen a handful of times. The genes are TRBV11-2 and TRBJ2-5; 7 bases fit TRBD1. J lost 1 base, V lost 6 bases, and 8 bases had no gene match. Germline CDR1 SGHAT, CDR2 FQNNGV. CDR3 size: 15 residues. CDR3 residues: CASSEDWDSQETQYF. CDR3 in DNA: TGTGCCAGCAGTGAGGATTGGGACAGCCAAGAGACCCAGTACTTC.

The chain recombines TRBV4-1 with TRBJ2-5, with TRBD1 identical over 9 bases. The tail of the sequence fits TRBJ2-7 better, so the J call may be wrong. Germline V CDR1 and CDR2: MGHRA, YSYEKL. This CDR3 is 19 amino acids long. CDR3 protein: CASSGRDRASLTYSYEQYF. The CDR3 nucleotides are TGCGCCAGCAGCGGACGGGACAGGGCGTCCCTCACTTACTCCTACGAGCAGTACTTC.

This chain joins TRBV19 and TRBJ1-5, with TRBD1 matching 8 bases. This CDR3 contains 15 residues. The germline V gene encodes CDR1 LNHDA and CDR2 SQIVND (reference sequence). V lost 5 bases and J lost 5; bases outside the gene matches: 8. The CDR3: CASSPDRDQDQPQHF. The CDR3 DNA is TGTGCCAGTAGTCCGGACAGGGACCAGGATCAGCCCCAGCATTTT.

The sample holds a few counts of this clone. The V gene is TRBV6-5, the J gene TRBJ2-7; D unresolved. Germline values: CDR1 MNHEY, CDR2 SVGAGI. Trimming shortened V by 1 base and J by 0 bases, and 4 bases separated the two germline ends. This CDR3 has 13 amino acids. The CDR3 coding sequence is TGTGCCAGCAGTTACTTTAGCTCCTACGAGCAGTACTTC. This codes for CASSYFSSYEQYF.

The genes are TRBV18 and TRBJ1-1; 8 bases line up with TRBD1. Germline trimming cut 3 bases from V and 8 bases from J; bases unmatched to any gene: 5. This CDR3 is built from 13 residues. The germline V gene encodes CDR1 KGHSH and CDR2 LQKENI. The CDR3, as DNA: TGTGCCAGCTCACCGGGACAGGATGGGGAAGCTTTCTTT. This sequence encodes CASSPGQDGEAFF.